One and the same sample provided the 11 T cell receptor beta chains below, sequenced in a study of Ad26.COV2.S vaccination and SARS-CoV-2 variants. Clones were sequenced by immunoSEQ multiplex PCR, and TCRdb holds only the in-frame ones, with some missing. The sample has 180,000 or so clones, approximately 88% seen once. The material sequenced was peripheral blood, taken after recovery from COVID-19. The receptors were gathered from a human donor who had recovered from COVID-19.

This CDR3 reads CASSDRSLYGYTF. The DNA of the CDR3 is TGTGCCAGCAGCGACAGGAGTCTCTATGGCTACACCTTC. The rearrangement links TRBV5-6 to TRBJ1-2, with TRBD1 as a possible D gene (6 bases). The CDR3 has 13 amino acids. Germline CDR1 reads SGHDT; CDR2 reads YYEEEE. V dropped 4 bases and J dropped 4 bases, with 11 bases sitting between them.

This chain links TRBV15 with TRBJ1-4, with D hard to call. Germline CDR1 reads LNHNV; CDR2 reads YYDKDF (reference sequence). V lost 0 bases and J lost 8, with 13 bases in between. The CDR3 runs to 15 residues. The CDR3 nucleotides read TGTGCCACCAGCAGAGAGCGAGGGCTTGGAGAAAAACTGTTTTTT. It encodes CATSRERGLGEKLFF.

The chain links TRBV27 to TRBJ2-1; 11 positions match TRBD2. Looked up from germline, CDR1 is MNHEY and CDR2 is SMNVEV (reference sequence). V gave up 4 bases and J gave up 2 bases; unmatched junction bases: 4. CDR3 length: 16 residues. This CDR3 reads CASSSLAGGTYNEQFF. DNA for the CDR3: TGTGCCAGCAGTTCGCTAGCGGGAGGCACCTACAATGAGCAGTTCTTC.

V and J are TRBV11-2 and TRBJ2-1, with 7 positions matching TRBD1. Germline CDR1 and CDR2: SGHAT and FQNNGV. The CDR3 is 15 residues long. With 2 bases clipped from V and 7 bases from J, the junction kept 8 bases outside the gene matches. DNA for the CDR3: TGTGCCAGCAGCTTAAGGGGGCCCACAGGGAATGAGCAGTTCTTC. The encoded protein is CASSLRGPTGNEQFF.

This sequence joins TRBV7-3 and TRBJ2-3; no definite D call. Germline CDR1 and CDR2: SGHTA and FQGTGA. V was shortened by 5 bases and J by 1 base, with 13 bases between the two germline ends. CDR3 length: 15 amino acids. CDR3 sequence (DNA): TGTGCCAGCAGCCCAGGTGCCCCCCGCACAGATACGCAGTATTTT. Translating it yields CASSPGAPRTDTQYF.

This chain uses TRBV19 with TRBJ1-6; D is perhaps TRBD1 (5 bases). The germline V gene has CDR1 LNHDA and CDR2 SQIVND (reference sequence). V shed 7 bases and J shed 9 bases, with 13 bases lying between them. This CDR3 comprises 13 residues. The CDR3 reads CASTPGGGSPLHF. CDR3 DNA: TGTGCCAGTACCCCAGGCGGGGGTTCACCCCTCCACTTT.

In this sample, this clone turned up a few times. The rearrangement links TRBV7-2 to TRBJ1-6; no firm D call. The CDR3 contains 15 residues. Germline V gene data show CDR1 as SGHTA and CDR2 as FQGNSA. V lost 0 bases and J lost 6, with 9 bases in between. CDR3 in DNA: TGTGCCAGCAGCTTAGCAGGGTGGGGTAATTCACCCCTCCACTTT. Amino acids: CASSLAGWGNSPLHF.

The count of this clone is one. CDR3 DNA: TGTGCCAGCAGTTTCCGACAGGGGGCCAACACCGGGGAGCTGTTTTTT. Its translation is CASSFRQGANTGELFF. This sequence joins TRBV2 and TRBJ2-2, with 10 bases matching TRBD1. The CDR3 contains 16 residues. V shed 5 bases and J 2 bases; nucleotides not matched to a gene: 5. Germline V gives CDR1 SNHLY, CDR2 FYNNEI.

The rearrangement links TRBV5-1 to TRBJ1-1; the D gene is possibly TRBD1 (6 bases). The V end was cut by 2 bases, the J end by 0 bases, with 14 bases between. The germline V gene has CDR1 SGHRS and CDR2 YFSETQ. The CDR3 covers 16 residues. In DNA, the CDR3 is TGCGCCAGCAGCTTCTTCGGGGGCCCATTGAACACTGAAGCTTTCTTT. Protein product: CASSFFGGPLNTEAFF.

The J gene is TRBJ2-3, the V gene TRBV5-5, with 7 bases matching TRBD2. Germline V gene data show CDR1 as SGHKS and CDR2 as YYEKEE (reference sequence). The CDR3 spans 16 residues. V was clipped by 2 bases and J by 5 bases; unmatched bases: 11. CDR3: CASSFTPSGRIDTQYF. CDR3 nucleotide sequence: TGTGCCAGCAGCTTTACTCCTAGCGGCAGGATAGATACGCAGTATTTT.

The table lists this clone with a count of one. V gene TRBV23-1 combines with J gene TRBJ1-1, with D uncertain. TRBV23-1 counts as an open reading frame of uncertain function. Trimming removed 0 bases from V and 4 bases from J, with 12 bases in between. There are 15 residues in the CDR3. The CDR3: CASSQSIGCGTEAFF. The CDR3 DNA reads TGCGCCAGCAGTCAATCGATCGGGTGCGGCACTGAAGCTTTCTTT.